This TCR beta chain was sequenced during a study of T-cell reconstitution after alpha-beta-depleted transplantation in children. Study outcomes and limitations: The authors attributed T-cell counts and diversity one year after transplant mostly to newly produced T cells. The origin of alpha-beta T cells about two months after transplant was reportedly several hundred expanded graft clones. Surviving recipient T cells and thymic progenitors underlay high day-60 TCRbeta diversity in some patients.

This clonotype was observed many times. What it binds is not known. Preparation of the TCRbeta library was carried out with unique molecular identifiers. In TCRdb, the PCR reads were re-called with MiXCR into one record per CDR3 protein. The table includes roughly 160,000 distinct CDR3 sequences, approximately 10% detected once. The clonotype comes from a boy aged 2 to 9 with acute myeloid leukemia, due to receive a stem cell transplant. Sample: PBMCs, taken before TCRalphabeta/CD19-depleted stem cell transplant.

The CDR3 spells CASTLNSGRRTHNEQFF. CDR3 in DNA: TGTGCCAGCACCTTAAATAGCGGGAGAAGGACCCACAATGAGCAGTTCTTC. J is TRBJ2-1 and V is TRBV6-1, with 9 bases fitting TRBD2. The J segment lost 5 bases and the V segment lost 7 bases, leaving 15 bases of the junction unmatched. Germline CDR1 MNHNS, CDR2 SASEGT. There are 17 residues in the CDR3.